Reported below is one T cell receptor (beta chain). This clonotype was observed a few times. Its antigen is not yet known. Per-base qualities were not stored, and no clone one base away is much larger. The meaning of the sample's time point label: newly diagnosed GD, antithyroid drugs for less than 3 months. For both TCR sequencing and RNA sequencing, RNA was extracted from PBMCs using TRIzol. The diagnosis of Graves' disease was made according to American Thyroid Association guidelines. Recruitment of patients was carried out at an endocrinology department in Xi'an, China. From each patient, around 9 milliliters of peripheral blood was collected into an EDTA anticoagulant tube. Ficoll Paque Plus density gradient separation was used to isolate PBMCs, and no further T cell sorting was done. An Agilent 2100 Bioanalyzer and agarose gel were used to assess RNA quality, and a NanoDrop 2000 was used to measure RNA concentration.

Receptors were amplified or captured by multiplex PCR. For sequencing, an Illumina HiSeq 4000 was employed. TCR beta libraries were built with iRepertoire HTBI primers and Arm-PCR amplification of CDR3 regions. Before sequencing, the PCR products went through gel purification. The study's processing was this. A total of some 60 TRBV and 14 TRBJ segments were identified across samples and were used for gene usage analysis of CDR3 amino acid clonotypes. COPE and FqMerger were used to merge filtered high-quality paired reads into contigs. Contigs were aligned with BLAST to IMGT TRBV, TRBD and TRBJ reference genes, and CDR3 was defined per IMGT. Any clonotype with a frequency above 0.1% was classified as a highly expanded clone. Shannon entropy served as the measure of repertoire diversity, while the Gini coefficient captured V-J evenness. Clonotypes shared by more than one individual were considered public. In-frame beta chains were kept once TCRdb had trimmed the public reads at Q25 with fastp and called clones with MiXCR. Entries are consolidated by CDR3 protein sequence, retaining the most common genes and DNA. It is TCRdb's table, rather than the study itself, that gives the V and J calls and clone size. This sample has 400,000 to 550,000 distinct CDR3 sequences in its table, and about a sixth of those were observed once. About 10% of the sample rests with the top ten.

The source of the sample is a study of regulatory T cells in long-lasting Graves disease (dated by TCRdb to the early 2020s). With respect to the entire study: Patients with newly diagnosed Graves' disease had been on antithyroid drugs for under 3 months. A total of roughly 35 samples were covered by TCR sequencing, comprising 13 persistent and around 20 newly diagnosed Graves' disease patients. The study took place in China and was registered as a clinical trial. Peripheral blood TCR sequencing and RNA sequencing compared persistent Graves' disease patients with newly diagnosed Graves' disease patients.

What the study reported, not specific to this receptor: Persistent Graves' disease patients showed lower TCR Shannon entropy and fewer highly expanded clones than newly diagnosed patients, suggesting clonal expansion. Only peripheral blood was studied, because thyroid tissue, the primary lesion, was inaccessible. As a limitation, the authors acknowledged that the small sample size may reduce accuracy. Only the TCR beta chain was sequenced and analyzed. Preferential use of TRBV28, TRBJ1-2 and TRBJ2-5 was observed in persistent disease, whereas TRBV20-1 and TRBJ2-1 were favored in newly diagnosed disease. More public clonotypes were shared among persistent patients (fewer than 3,000) than among newly diagnosed patients (966).

The CDR3 measures 15 amino acids from cysteine to phenylalanine. The sequence is cut down to CDR3 DNA, 45 bases in frame from base 1. V loses 4 bases of germline sequence and J loses 5 bases, and the interval between the two ends is 17 bases. Reading the germline V gene (reference sequence) gives CDR1 SEHNR and CDR2 FQNEAQ. The same specimen was also included in a second study, on T cells in Graves' hyperthyroidism and ophthalmopathy. Taken from the second paper: Stable Graves' hyperthyroidism was defined as no progression to ophthalmopathy during 18 months of follow-up. Hyperthyroidism patients were newly diagnosed, had a disease duration of under 2 months, and were aged 18 to 65 years. Exclusion was applied to patients with uncontrolled infections, other autoimmune diseases, pregnancy or lactation. Clinical symptoms, serum thyroxine and TRAb, thyroid ultrasound, and orbital computed tomography formed the basis for the diagnoses. For the first round of RT-PCR on the TCR CDR3, the HTBI primer set was used together with the Qiagen OneStep RT-PCR kit. Most expanded thyroid clonotypes (frequency above 0.001) were also detected in blood, a finding suggesting that blood repertoires may reflect thyroid immune responses. In cross-validation, a model built on a 13 V-J signature told ophthalmopathy apart from stable hyperthyroidism with under 90% sensitivity and 81% to 82% specificity, and in testing the same model reached 80%/75%. During validation, the model predicted progression to ophthalmopathy a median of about 6.5 months ahead of onset, with roughly 65% sensitivity and roughly 72% specificity. To identify distinguishing TCR V-J signatures, a discovery cohort of some 99 patients was used, comprising 43 with Graves' ophthalmopathy and some 57 with stable Graves' hyperthyroidism. Prospective prediction of ophthalmopathy was tested in an independent validation cohort of fewer than 20 hyperthyroidism patients and roughly 16 patients who later progressed to ophthalmopathy. The 100 or so discovery patients were divided at random into training and test sets in a 7:3 ratio. In more than five Graves' hyperthyroidism patients, the study also compared T-cell repertoires from thyroid tissue with T-cell repertoires from blood. Once sampling was done, hyperthyroidism patients were given methimazole at a starting dose of 30 mg daily, whereas ophthalmopathy patients were given high-dose intravenous methylprednisolone. Libraries were constructed in a second round of multiplex PCR, after which size selection and purification were performed. Libraries were sequenced paired-end with 100 bp reads on an Illumina HiSeq2000. SOAPnuke was used to process the raw data, throwing out any read that contained adapters or uncalled bases, had a mean Phred below 15, or lacked an exact constant-primer or identifier match. High-quality paired reads were merged using COPE v1.2.5, and each unique nucleotide sequence was defined as a clonotype. Clonotypes were aligned to IMGT TRBV, TRBD and TRBJ reference segments using MiTCR v1.1. The analysis included only V-J combinations with a frequency above 0.0001, which together covered roughly 99% of the repertoires. A TCS score was defined as the ratio between F50 (clonal expansion) and ExV (chaos), using BLOSUM62-based TCRdist between CDR3 peptides within each V-J. Welch's t-statistics and random forest reduced 514 V-J features to roughly 13, which were used in a naive Bayes classifier (R e1071). Sample size was not statistically predetermined, and blinding of investigators to group allocation was not performed. The paper reports TCR Vbeta CDR3 sequencing of fewer than 150 peripheral blood samples: some 41 ophthalmopathy, 75 to 80 hyperthyroidism and roughly 17 progressor patients.

Sequenced here: peripheral blood mononuclear cells (PBMCs), sampled at new diagnosis, from a patient treated with antithyroid drugs. This TCR was recovered from a woman younger than 45 with Graves disease. Donor details come from another sample of the same person, matched by shared clones. In this chain, TRBV7-9 is recombined with TRBJ2-5, and TRBD2 may be the D gene, going by 5 matching bases. The sequenced DNA is TGTGCCAGCAGCTCAGCGGTTGGATTTCAGGAGACCCAGTACTTC. It is translated as CASSSAVGFQETQYF. Joined to the reference TRBV7-9 and TRBJ2-5 proteins, this CDR3 gives the full variable domain: DTGVSQNPRHKITKRGQNVTFRCDPISEHNRLYWYRQTLGQGPEFLTYFQNEAQLEKSRLLSDRFSAERPKGSFSTLEIQRTEQGDSAMYLCASSSAVGFQETQYFGPGTRLLVL.